This TCR beta chain was obtained from a study of persistence of HIV-infected CD4 T cells. Study conclusions and caveats: TCR analyses could not target the rare provirus-carrying CMV-responding cells.

The CDR3 covers 16 residues. From germline, CDR1 is LNHDA and CDR2 SQIVND (reference sequence). Trimming left V 3 bases short and J 2 bases short, with 17 bases between. Nonspecific anti-CD3/anti-CD28 bead stimulation represents the broad CD4+ T cell repertoire. Sorting selected CD4+ T cells upregulating both CD40 ligand and CD69. The libraries were made with immunoSEQ version 4 in survey mode. The repertoire was sequenced with immunoSEQ multiplex PCR; TCRdb's copy has only in-frame clones and lacks some. The sample has some 41,000 clones, over 80% seen once. Concerning this clone itself: Its antigen is as yet unknown.

The sample here was CD4+ T cells sorted from PBMCs after roughly 18-hour stimulation, taken from a patient who received antiretroviral therapy. The genes are TRBV19 and TRBJ2-7; perhaps TRBD1 as D (6 bases). The TCR sequence derives from an adult man with HIV who was CMV-seropositive. CDR3 loop: CASSIRPSAGAYEQYF. CDR3 nucleotides: TGTGCCAGTAGTATCCGACCATCCGCAGGGGCCTACGAGCAGTACTTC.